The 12 T cell receptor beta chains below all came from one sample that was sequenced in a study of OX40 agonist ivuxolimab in advanced cancers. Clones were sequenced by immunoSEQ multiplex PCR, and TCRdb holds only the in-frame ones, with some missing. In the table there are 73,000 or so clones, approximately 85% of which are singletons. Sequenced material: CD4+ or CD8+ T cells sorted from blood, taken in a trial of the OX40 agonist ivuxolimab. These receptors came from an adult with an advanced solid tumor such as melanoma, head and neck, liver or kidney cancer.

Points on this clone: One junction end does not reproduce the germline sequence, and a read error may be involved. The gene calls are TRBV4-1 and TRBJ1-2, with D uncertain. The V gene's germline CDR1 is MGHRA and CDR2 YSYEKL. This CDR3 is 13 amino acids long. This CDR3 reads CASSQDGNYGYAF. CDR3 sequence (DNA): TGCGCCAGCAGCCAAGACGGGAACTATGGCTACGCCTTC.

The chain has TRBV2 and TRBJ1-3; D is uncertain. V lost 5 bases and J lost 0, with 2 bases in between. Germline assignment: CDR1 SNHLY and CDR2 FYNNEI. This CDR3 region has 12 residues. CDR3: CASSFSGNTIYF. The CDR3, as DNA: TGTGCCAGCAGTTTCTCTGGAAACACCATATATTTT. Filled out from reference TRBV2 and TRBJ1-3, the complete variable domain reads EPEVTQTPSHQVTQMGQEVILRCVPISNHLYFYWYRQILGQKVEFLVSFYNNEISEKSEIFDDQFSVERPDGSNFTLKIRSTKLEDSAMYFCASSFSGNTIYFGEGSWLTVV.

A few counts support this clone. The chain is built from TRBV11-3 and TRBJ2-7, with TRBD1 matching over 9 bases. The CDR3 covers 16 residues. Germline V gene sequence: CDR1 SGHNT, CDR2 YENEEA. Trimming at V came to 0 bases and at J to 2 bases, leaving 5 bases not matched to a gene. The CDR3 loop reads CASSLEGQGQTYEQYF. CDR3 in DNA: TGTGCCAGCAGCTTAGAGGGACAGGGCCAAACCTACGAGCAGTACTTC. Looking up the rest from reference TRBV11-3 and TRBJ2-7 gives the full variable domain: EAGVVQSPRYKIIEKKQPVAFWCNPISGHNTLYWYLQNLGQGPELLIRYENEEAVDDSQLPKDRFSAERLKGVDSTLKIQPAELGDSAVYLCASSLEGQGQTYEQYFGPGTRLTVT.

The chain carries TRBV7-2 and TRBJ2-1, with TRBD2 matching 14 bases. This CDR3 is 15 amino acids long. Trimming cost V 4 bases and J 7 bases; bases outside gene matches: 3. In germline, CDR1 is SGHTA, CDR2 FQGNSA. CDR3 coding DNA: TGTGCCAGCAGCTCTTGGACTAGCGGGGGGAATGAGCAGTTCTTC. It translates to CASSSWTSGGNEQFF. The variable domain in full, with the rest retrieved from reference TRBV7-2 and TRBJ2-1, is GAGVSQSPSNKVTEKGKDVELRCDPISGHTALYWYRQSLGQGLEFLIYFQGNSAPDKSGLPSDRFSAERTGGSVSTLTIQRTQQEDSAVYLCASSSWTSGGNEQFFGPGTRLTVL.

The rearrangement uses TRBV5-1 and TRBJ1-4; D gene ambiguous. The V and J ends lost 4 bases and 0 bases respectively, with 7 bases between them. In germline, CDR1 is SGHRS, CDR2 YFSETQ. The CDR3 totals 14 residues. The CDR3, as DNA: TGCGCCAGCAGCCCTACAGCAACTAATGAAAAACTGTTTTTT. This gives the protein CASSPTATNEKLFF.

The chain couples TRBV29-1 to TRBJ2-1; 8 bases are a match to TRBD2. CDR1 is SQVTM, CDR2 ANQGSEA, per germline. The trim removed 6 bases at V and 9 bases at J, leaving 1 base unmatched. The CDR3 consists of 10 residues. The CDR3 reads CSVSGGEQFF. The DNA of the CDR3 is TGCAGCGTAAGCGGGGGTGAGCAGTTCTTC.

V usage is TRBV2 and J usage is TRBJ1-5, with D possibly TRBD1 on 5 matching bases. Germline CDR1 is SNHLY and CDR2 is FYNNEI. The V and J ends lost 0 bases and 6 bases respectively, with 9 bases between them. The CDR3 spans 14 residues. Here the CDR3 reads CASSEAAGSQPQHF. Here the CDR3 DNA reads TGTGCCAGCAGTGAAGCGGCAGGGAGTCAGCCCCAGCATTTT.

This rearrangement joins TRBV5-1 to TRBJ2-3; 9 nucleotides match TRBD2. V lost 6 bases to trimming and J lost 4 bases; unmatched junction nucleotides: 18. The CDR3 is made up of 18 amino acids. The germline gives CDR1 SGHRS, CDR2 YFSETQ. The CDR3 region has the DNA TGCGCCAGCATGGCGGGGTCTGGGGCTAGCGGGGTTTCAGATACGCAGTATTTT. Translating gives CASMAGSGASGVSDTQYF.

The chain couples TRBV6-5 to TRBJ2-2, with TRBD2 as a possible D gene (5 bases). Germline CDR1 reads MNHEY; CDR2 reads SVGAGI. This CDR3 has 14 amino acids. Between the trimmed V and J ends, which lost 6 bases and 1 base, there was a span of 9 bases. The CDR3 spells CASRGELNTGELFF. The DNA for the CDR3 is TGTGCCAGCAGGGGAGAGTTGAACACCGGGGAGCTGTTTTTT.

This chain uses TRBV5-6 with TRBJ2-2, with 12 bases aligning to TRBD2. The CDR3 sequence is 16 residues long. The junction had 6 bases not matched to a gene; V was cut back by 2 bases and J by 7 bases. Germline CDR1 SGHDT, CDR2 YYEEEE. CDR3 in DNA: TGTGCCAGCAGCTTCCCTAGCGGGGGGGCACGCGGGGAGCTGTTTTTT. Its translation is CASSFPSGGARGELFF.

V is TRBV12-5 and J is TRBJ2-5; 12 nucleotides align to TRBD2. Germline V gene data show CDR1 as LGHNT and CDR2 as FRNRAP. V dropped 3 bases and J dropped 3; count of bases not matched to a gene: 5. The CDR3 is made up of 16 amino acids. The CDR3 coding sequence is TGTGCTAGTGGTTTCGGACTAGCGGGGATGAAAGAGACCCAGTACTTC. It translates to CASGFGLAGMKETQYF.

The chain is built from TRBV30 and TRBJ2-3; D uncertain. Trimming shortened V by 0 bases and J by 4 bases, and 8 bases separated the two germline ends. The CDR3 contains 13 residues. CDR1 and CDR2 from the germline V gene are GTSNPN and SVGIG (reference sequence). CDR3 bases: TGTGCCTGGAGTGTAGGAGTTCCAGATACGCAGTATTTT. Its translation is CAWSVGVPDTQYF.